This T cell receptor (beta chain) appears in the sequencing data of a study of metastatic and nonmetastatic thyroid tumors. Study outcomes and limitations: Malignant thyroid tumors reportedly had TCR beta diversity that was significantly higher than in benign nodules, in blood and tumor.

Regarding this clone: Its antigen is not known.

No patient had received any treatment before thyroid surgery. TCRdb redid the clone calls on the PCR reads using MiXCR. This sample has tens of thousands of clones, with more than 25% found just once. V lost 7 bases, J lost 4 bases, and 21 bases lay in between. Germline V gives CDR1 SGDLS, CDR2 YYNGEE. The CDR3 sequence is 15 residues long. This chain links TRBV9 with TRBJ2-7, with D maybe TRBD1 (5 bases). This clonotype was sampled from a female donor with papillary thyroid cancer or a benign thyroid nodule (not recorded which). Some clones in this sample may be carry-over from other donors' samples. Sample: blood. CDR3 in DNA: TGTGCCAGCGCCGGTGGCACAGGTGTGGGATACGAGCAGTACTTC. It is translated as CASAGGTGVGYEQYF.